This T cell receptor beta chain was sequenced in a study of resident and recirculating memory T cells in vitiligo. Assay used: immunoSEQ multiplex PCR; TCRdb lists only in-frame clones, some missing. The table records roughly 76,000 clones, just over 90% of them present only once. CDR1 MNHEY and CDR2 SVGAGI come from the germline V gene. V was shortened by 6 bases and J by 0 bases, with 12 bases between the two germline ends. CDR3 length equals 15 residues. The chain joins TRBV6-5 to TRBJ1-3; D not certain. The source material was blood. The TCR sequence derives from a male donor with vitiligo. CDR3 coding DNA: TGTGCCAGCAGGTTAACGGTATTCTCTGGAAACACCATATATTTT. Its translation: CASRLTVFSGNTIYF.